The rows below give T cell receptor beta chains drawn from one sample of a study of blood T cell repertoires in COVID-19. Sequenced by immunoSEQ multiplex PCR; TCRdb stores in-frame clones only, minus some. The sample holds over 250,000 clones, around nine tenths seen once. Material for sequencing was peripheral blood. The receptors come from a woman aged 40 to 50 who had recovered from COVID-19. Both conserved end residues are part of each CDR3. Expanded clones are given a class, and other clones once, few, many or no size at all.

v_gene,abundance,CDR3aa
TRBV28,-,CASRSTGLLNTEAFF
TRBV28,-,CASTSWDRLIGGNQPQHF
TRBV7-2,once,CASSLVTSGHRGADTQYF
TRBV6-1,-,CATHRGTGTEAFF
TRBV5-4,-,CASSGGTPQGAQETQYF
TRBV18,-,CASSPRGAYEQYF
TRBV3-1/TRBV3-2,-,CASSPRGGTGELFF
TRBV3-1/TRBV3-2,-,CASSQAKLTGGKAHNEKLFF
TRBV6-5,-,CASKRERGFNEQFF
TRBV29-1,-,CSAPPPGLAGGEQFF
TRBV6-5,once,CASRPGFGGNQPQHF
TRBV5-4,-,CASSWGGGAGEKLFF
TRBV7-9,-,CASTGWGGRHTEAFF
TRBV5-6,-,CASSSASTAFQPQHF
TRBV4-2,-,CASSQDGGSNQPQHF
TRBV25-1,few,CASSEYGGFNEQFF
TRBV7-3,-,CASSHDRGAYEQYF
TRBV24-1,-,CATSEEGGTDTQYF
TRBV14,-,CASSPGGPTDTQYF
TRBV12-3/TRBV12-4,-,CASRTNRAGEQFF
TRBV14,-,CASSKRALAARVWYEQYF
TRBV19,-,CASSISDRGNGYTF
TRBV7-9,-,CASSLGQNQPQHF
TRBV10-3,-,CAIEQALNYGYTF
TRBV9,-,CASSVGGTSDYEQYF
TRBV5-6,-,CASSFGLAHEQYF
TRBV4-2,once,CASSQDWQGVETQYF